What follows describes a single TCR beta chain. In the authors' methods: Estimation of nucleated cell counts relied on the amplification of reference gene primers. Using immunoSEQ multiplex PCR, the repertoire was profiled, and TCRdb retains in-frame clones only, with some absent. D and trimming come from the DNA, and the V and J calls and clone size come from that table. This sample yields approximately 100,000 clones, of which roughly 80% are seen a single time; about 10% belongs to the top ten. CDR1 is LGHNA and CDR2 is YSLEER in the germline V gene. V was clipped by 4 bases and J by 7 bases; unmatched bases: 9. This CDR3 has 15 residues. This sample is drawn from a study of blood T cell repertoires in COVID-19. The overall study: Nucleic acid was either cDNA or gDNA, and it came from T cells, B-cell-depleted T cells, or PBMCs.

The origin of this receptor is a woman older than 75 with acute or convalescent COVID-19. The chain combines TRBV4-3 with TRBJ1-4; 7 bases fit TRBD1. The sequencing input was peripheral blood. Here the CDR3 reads CASSLSRGISEKLFF. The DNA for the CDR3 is TGCGCCAGCAGCCTCAGCAGGGGGATCAGTGAAAAACTGTTTTTT.